The T cell receptor (beta chain) described here comes from a study of T cells after posttransplantation cyclophosphamide. This clone was counted at least ten times. This table comes from immunoSEQ multiplex PCR, and its TCRdb copy is limited to in-frame clones, with some not included. There are fewer than 40,000 clones in the sample, none observed a single time. Germline lookup yields CDR1 LNHDA and CDR2 SQIVND (reference sequence). The V end lost 5 bases, the J end lost 4 bases, and 15 bases lay between the germline ends. CDR3 length: 15 residues. V gene TRBV19 combines with J gene TRBJ1-3; possibly TRBD1 for D (5 bases). This TCR derives from a woman aged 45 to 65 in good health and a related stem cell transplant donor. Sequencing was performed on PBMCs. In DNA form, the CDR3 reads TGTGCCAGTAGTCCCCGGGGGTCCGCCGGAAACACCATATATTTT. It translates to CASSPRGSAGNTIYF.